These T cell receptor beta chains were read from a single sample in a study of blood T cell repertoires in COVID-19. TCRdb's table, derived via immunoSEQ multiplex PCR, lists solely in-frame clones and lacks some. Among about 140,000 clones, roughly 90% were seen once, and the ten largest hold approximately 0.95%. Input material: peripheral blood. The receptors were sampled from a woman in her 50s with acute or convalescent COVID-19. CDR3s include the opening cysteine and the closing phenylalanine or tryptophan. D genes are given only for firm matches. Size values are once, few and many counts, or a class for expanded clones, and some rows have none.

v_gene	abundance	j_gene	d_gene	CDR3aa	CDR3nt
TRBV2	once	TRBJ1-1	NA	CASKREMNTEAFF	TGTGCCAGCAAGAGGGAAATGAACACTGAAGCTTTCTTT
TRBV30	NA	TRBJ1-3	TRBD1	CAWSGTESSGNTIYF	TGTGCCTGGAGCGGGACAGAAAGCTCTGGAAACACCATATATTTT
TRBV20-1	NA	TRBJ2-3	NA	CSASLGGDTQYF	TGCAGTGCTAGTCTAGGAGGAGATACGCAGTATTTT
TRBV11-2	NA	TRBJ1-5	TRBD1	CASSSNTGGGQPQHF	TGTGCCAGCAGCTCCAATACAGGGGGCGGACAGCCCCAGCATTTT
TRBV9	NA	TRBJ2-2	TRBD2	CASSVGGAGGPTGELFF	TGTGCCAGCAGCGTAGGGGGAGCGGGAGGTCCGACCGGGGAGCTGTTTTTT
TRBV7-9	NA	TRBJ1-2	TRBD1	CASSLFQGEGYTF	TGTGCCAGCAGCTTATTCCAGGGGGAAGGCTACACCTTC
TRBV3-1/TRBV3-2	few	TRBJ2-7	NA	CASSHTYEQYF	TGTGCCAGCAGCCACACCTACGAGCAGTACTTC
TRBV7-9	few	TRBJ2-3	NA	CASRFQVTDTQYF	TGTGCCAGCCGATTCCAGGTCACAGATACGCAGTATTTT
TRBV9	NA	TRBJ1-3	NA	CASSVAGRVGNTIYF	TGTGCCAGCAGCGTAGCCGGCAGGGTAGGAAACACCATATATTTT
TRBV24-1	once	TRBJ1-5	TRBD1	CATSDRGIQPQHF	TGTGCCACCAGTGACAGGGGGATTCAGCCCCAGCATTTT
TRBV24-1	NA	TRBJ2-1	TRBD2	CATSDLLGTSGRDEQFF	TGTGCCACCAGTGATTTGCTTGGGACTAGCGGGAGGGACGAGCAGTTCTTC
TRBV25-1	NA	TRBJ2-1	NA	CASSDAWGASYNEQFF	TGTGCCAGCAGTGATGCATGGGGAGCCTCCTACAATGAGCAGTTCTTC
TRBV6-4	NA	TRBJ1-1	TRBD1	CASSSGQGNTEAFF	TGTGCCAGCAGCTCGGGACAGGGCAACACTGAAGCTTTCTTT
TRBV15	few	TRBJ2-5	TRBD1	CATSRPGQGLLYQETQYF	TGTGCCACCAGCAGACCGGGACAGGGGCTTCTGTACCAAGAGACCCAGTACTTC
TRBV11-2	NA	TRBJ2-6	TRBD2	CASSLSGGASGANVLTF	TGTGCCAGCAGCTTGAGCGGGGGGGCTTCTGGGGCCAACGTCCTGACTTTC
TRBV19	NA	TRBJ2-6	TRBD1	CASGTGSHVLTF	TGTGCCAGCGGGACAGGGAGTCACGTCCTGACTTTC
TRBV2	NA	TRBJ1-2	NA	CASSERVTGNYGYTF	TGTGCCAGCAGTGAACGGGTGACTGGGAACTATGGCTACACCTTC
TRBV5-1	NA	TRBJ1-3	NA	CASRVTGSGNTIYF	TGCGCCAGCAGGGTCACAGGGTCTGGAAACACCATATATTTT
TRBV2	once	TRBJ1-2	TRBD1	CAIMGQHFLGYTF	TGTGCCATCATGGGACAGCACTTTTTGGGCTACACCTTC
TRBV30	NA	TRBJ1-2	TRBD1	CAWEQGGYTF	TGTGCCTGGGAACAGGGGGGCTACACCTTC
TRBV7-6	NA	TRBJ2-7	NA	CASSGDIYEQYF	TGTGCCAGCAGCGGGGACATCTACGAGCAGTACTTC
TRBV5-1	NA	TRBJ2-1	TRBD1	CASSEDRVEQFF	TGCGCCAGCAGCGAGGACAGGGTTGAGCAGTTCTTC
TRBV3-1/TRBV3-2	NA	TRBJ2-2	NA	CASSQVRQVGELFF	TGTGCCAGCAGCCAAGTTCGACAAGTCGGGGAGCTGTTTTTT
TRBV30	NA	TRBJ1-5	TRBD1	CAWSATGGNQPQHF	TGTGCCTGGAGTGCGACAGGGGGCAATCAGCCCCAGCATTTT
TRBV5-1	NA	TRBJ2-7	NA	CASTRRGPGDEQYF	TGCGCCAGCACCCGGAGGGGGCCGGGCGACGAGCAGTACTTC
TRBV2	NA	TRBJ2-2	TRBD1	CASGDRGMAGELFF	TGTGCCAGCGGGGACAGGGGTATGGCCGGGGAGCTGTTTTTT
TRBV24-1	NA	TRBJ1-3	NA	CATSSGPPRAGNTIYF	TGTGCCACCAGTTCAGGACCTCCGAGGGCTGGAAACACCATATATTTT
TRBV27	NA	TRBJ1-1	NA	CASSSPVPEAFF	TGTGCCAGCAGTTCCCCGGTCCCTGAAGCTTTCTTT
TRBV27	few	TRBJ1-5	NA	CASSFRRVQEPQHF	TGTGCCAGCAGTTTCCGCAGGGTTCAGGAGCCCCAGCATTTT
TRBV29-1	NA	TRBJ2-6	TRBD1	CSVEIRRGQGESGANVLTF	TGCAGCGTTGAAATTCGTCGGGGACAGGGGGAGTCTGGGGCCAACGTCCTGACTTTC
TRBV6-5	NA	TRBJ1-1	TRBD1	CASSQDRVGTEAFF	TGTGCCAGCAGTCAGGACAGGGTGGGCACTGAAGCTTTCTTT
TRBV19	NA	TRBJ1-3	NA	CASSMYPEGNTIYF	TGTGCCAGTAGTATGTACCCAGAAGGAAACACCATATATTTT
TRBV2	NA	TRBJ1-1	TRBD1	CASSETLLGGTGGSEAFF	TGTGCCAGCAGTGAAACTCTTCTGGGGGGGACAGGTGGGTCTGAAGCTTTCTTT
TRBV12-5	NA	TRBJ1-4	NA	CASGLGIDTSNEKLFF	TGTGCTAGTGGTTTGGGGATCGACACATCTAATGAAAAACTGTTTTTT